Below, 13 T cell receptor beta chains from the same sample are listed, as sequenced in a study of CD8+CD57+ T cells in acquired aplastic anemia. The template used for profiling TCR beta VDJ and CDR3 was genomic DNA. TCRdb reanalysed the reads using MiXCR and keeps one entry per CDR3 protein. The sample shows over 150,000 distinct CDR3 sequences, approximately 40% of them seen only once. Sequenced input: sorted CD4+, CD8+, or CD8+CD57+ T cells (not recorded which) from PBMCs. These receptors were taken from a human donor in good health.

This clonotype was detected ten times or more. The CDR3 coding sequence is TGTGCCAGCAGTTTCCCCTCAAACTCTGGAAACACCATATATTTT. Amino acids: CASSFPSNSGNTIYF. The V call is TRBV12-3 or TRBV12-4, the J call TRBJ1-3; D uncertain. Trimming removed 3 bases from V and 0 bases from J, with 9 bases in between. The CDR3 sequence is 15 residues long.

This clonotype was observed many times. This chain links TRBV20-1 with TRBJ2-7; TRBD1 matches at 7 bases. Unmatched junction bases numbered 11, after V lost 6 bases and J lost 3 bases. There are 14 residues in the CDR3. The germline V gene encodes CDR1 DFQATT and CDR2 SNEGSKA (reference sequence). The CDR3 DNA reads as TGCAGTGCCCTCTCCGACAGGGAATTCTACGAGCAGTACTTC. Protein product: CSALSDREFYEQYF.

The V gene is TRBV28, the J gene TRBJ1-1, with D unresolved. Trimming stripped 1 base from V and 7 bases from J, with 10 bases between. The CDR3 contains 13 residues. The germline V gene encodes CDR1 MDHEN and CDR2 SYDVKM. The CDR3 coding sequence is TGTGCCAGCAGTTTATCGGCCCGTATTGAAGCTTTCTTT. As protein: CASSLSARIEAFF.

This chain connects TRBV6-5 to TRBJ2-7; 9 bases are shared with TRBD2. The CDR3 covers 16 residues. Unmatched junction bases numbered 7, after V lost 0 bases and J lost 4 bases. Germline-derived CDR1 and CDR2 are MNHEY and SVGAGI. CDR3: CASSYSSGGSSYEQYF. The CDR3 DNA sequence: TGTGCCAGCAGTTACTCTAGCGGGGGTTCTTCTTACGAGCAGTACTTC.

CDR3 protein: CASGLVTRKDGQGAREQYF. CDR3 sequence (DNA): TGTGCTAGTGGTTTGGTAACCCGAAAGGACGGACAGGGGGCGAGAGAGCAGTACTTC. V and J are TRBV12-5 and TRBJ2-7; TRBD1 aligns across 11 bases. V lost 0 bases to trimming and J lost 7 bases; unmatched junction nucleotides: 17. The CDR3 extends over 19 amino acids. CDR1 and CDR2 from the germline V gene are LGHNT and FRNRAP.

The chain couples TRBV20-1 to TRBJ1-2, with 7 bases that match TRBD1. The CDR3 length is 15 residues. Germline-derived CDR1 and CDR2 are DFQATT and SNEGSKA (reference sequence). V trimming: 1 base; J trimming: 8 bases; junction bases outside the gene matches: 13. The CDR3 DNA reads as TGCAGTGCTAGAGGGGGACAGCGATTTACGGACGGCTACACCTTC. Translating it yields CSARGGQRFTDGYTF.

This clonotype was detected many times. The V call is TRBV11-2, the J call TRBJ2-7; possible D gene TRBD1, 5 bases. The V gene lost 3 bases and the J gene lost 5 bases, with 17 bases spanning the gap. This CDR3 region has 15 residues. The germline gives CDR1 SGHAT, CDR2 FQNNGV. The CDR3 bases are TGTGCCAGCAGCTTTAGTTTCCAGGGTGTCCACGAGCAGTACTTC. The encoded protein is CASSFSFQGVHEQYF.

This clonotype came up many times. CDR3 DNA sequence: TGTGCCAGCAGCTTGTCAGGGGCTCGCGGAGATACGCAGTATTTT. This codes for CASSLSGARGDTQYF. The chain links TRBV5-5 to TRBJ2-3, with D possibly TRBD1 on 6 matching bases. Trimming removed 1 base from V and 5 bases from J, with 14 bases in between. In germline, CDR1 is SGHKS, CDR2 YYEKEE (reference sequence). The CDR3 has 15 amino acids. Together with reference TRBV5-5 and TRBJ2-3, the CDR3 gives the full variable domain: DAGVTQSPTHLIKTRGQQVTLRCSPISGHKSVSWYQQVLGQGPQFIFQYYEKEERGRGNFPDRFSARQFPNYSSELNVNALLLGDSALYLCASSLSGARGDTQYFGPGTRLTVL.

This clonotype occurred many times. The CDR3 here is CASMRDRGLYEQYF. DNA of the CDR3: TGTGCCAGCATGAGGGACAGGGGGCTGTACGAGCAGTACTTC. V gene TRBV7-8 combines with J gene TRBJ2-7, with 12 nucleotides matching TRBD1. Trimming at V came to 7 bases and at J to 4 bases, leaving 5 bases not matched to a gene. The CDR3 loop spans 14 amino acids. Germline CDR1 SGHVS, CDR2 FQNEAQ.

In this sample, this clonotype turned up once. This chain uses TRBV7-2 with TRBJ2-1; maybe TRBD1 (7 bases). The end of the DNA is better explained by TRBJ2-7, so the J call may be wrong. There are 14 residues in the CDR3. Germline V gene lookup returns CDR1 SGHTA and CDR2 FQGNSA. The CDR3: CASSRRQGGYEQYF. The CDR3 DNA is TGTGCCAGCAGCCGCCGACAGGGAGGATACGAGCAGTACTTC.

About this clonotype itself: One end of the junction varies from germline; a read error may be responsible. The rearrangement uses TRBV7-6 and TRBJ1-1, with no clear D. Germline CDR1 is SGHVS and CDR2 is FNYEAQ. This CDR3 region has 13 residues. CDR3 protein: CASSLSENAEAFF. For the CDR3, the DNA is TGTGCCAGCAGCTTGTCCGAGAACGCTGAAGCTTTCTTT.

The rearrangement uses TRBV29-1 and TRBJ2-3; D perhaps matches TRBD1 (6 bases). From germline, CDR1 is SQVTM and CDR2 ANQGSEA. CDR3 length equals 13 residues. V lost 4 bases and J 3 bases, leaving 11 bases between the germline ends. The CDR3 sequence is CSVATTGTDTQYF. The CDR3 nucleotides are TGCAGCGTTGCTACGACAGGTACAGATACGCAGTATTTT.

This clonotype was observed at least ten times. The CDR3 protein is CASMVFESRTEAFF. In nucleotides, the CDR3 is TGTGCCAGCATGGTCTTCGAGAGTAGGACTGAAGCTTTCTTT. The V gene is TRBV6-1, the J gene TRBJ1-1; D ambiguous. In germline, CDR1 is MNHNS, CDR2 SASEGT. The CDR3 extends over 14 amino acids. Trimming stripped 7 bases from V and 5 bases from J, with 17 bases between.